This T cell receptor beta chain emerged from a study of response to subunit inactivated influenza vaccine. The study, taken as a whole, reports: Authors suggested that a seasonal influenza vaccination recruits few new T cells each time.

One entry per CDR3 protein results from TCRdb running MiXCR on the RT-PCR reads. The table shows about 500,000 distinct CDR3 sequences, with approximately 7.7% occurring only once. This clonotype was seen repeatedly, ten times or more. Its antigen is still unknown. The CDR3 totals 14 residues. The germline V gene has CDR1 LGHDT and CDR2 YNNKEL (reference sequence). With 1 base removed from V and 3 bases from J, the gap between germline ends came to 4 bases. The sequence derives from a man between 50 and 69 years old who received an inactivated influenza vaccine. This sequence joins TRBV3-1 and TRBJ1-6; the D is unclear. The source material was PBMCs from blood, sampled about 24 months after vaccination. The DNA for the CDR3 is TGTGCCAGCAGCCAAGGGGACTATAATTCACCCCTCCACTTT. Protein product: CASSQGDYNSPLHF.